The rows below give T cell receptor beta chains drawn from one sample of a study of shared T cell receptors in the human thymus. TCRdb's copy holds only in-frame clones and misses some; the assay was immunoSEQ multiplex PCR. The sample lists approximately 730,000 clones, 75% to 90% occurring once. The same data also contributed to another study, on human thymus T cells.

The sample consisted of thymocytes. These receptors all come from a girl less than two years old with a congenital heart defect. The CDR3 runs from the conserved cysteine through the conserved F or W. Fields, in order: clone size, D gene, J gene, V gene, CDR3 DNA, CDR3 protein. The D gene is left open where the match is weak. Clone size is given for some rows only: seen once, a few or many times, or a class if the clone is expanded.

clone size: NA
D gene: NA
J gene: TRBJ1-6
V gene: TRBV18
CDR3 DNA: TGTGCCAGCTCAGCGGACTACAGCTCCTATAATTCACCCCTCCACTTT
CDR3 protein: CASSADYSSYNSPLHF

clone size: NA
D gene: NA
J gene: TRBJ1-2
V gene: TRBV18
CDR3 DNA: TGTGCCAGCTCACCTCCCCGGGACGGGAGGAACTATGGCTACACCTTC
CDR3 protein: CASSPPRDGRNYGYTF

clone size: once
D gene: NA
J gene: TRBJ1-2
V gene: TRBV25-1
CDR3 DNA: TGTGCCACCGCGGCAGGGGCTAACTATGGCTACACCTTC
CDR3 protein: CATAAGANYGYTF

clone size: NA
D gene: TRBD2
J gene: TRBJ2-3
V gene: TRBV6-5
CDR3 DNA: TGTGCCAGCGGGAACGGACTAGCGGGCGGAGATACGCAGTATTTT
CDR3 protein: CASGNGLAGGDTQYF

clone size: NA
D gene: NA
J gene: TRBJ1-2
V gene: TRBV2
CDR3 DNA: TGTGCCAGCAGTGAAGTCACAGGGCCTAACTATGGCTACACCTTC
CDR3 protein: CASSEVTGPNYGYTF

clone size: NA
D gene: TRBD2
J gene: TRBJ2-7
V gene: TRBV5-5
CDR3 DNA: TGTGCCAGCAGCCTAGGGACTAGAAGGTTCTACGAGCAGTACTTC
CDR3 protein: CASSLGTRRFYEQYF

clone size: NA
D gene: NA
J gene: TRBJ2-5
V gene: TRBV5-4
CDR3 DNA: TGTGCCAGCAGCGCCCTGGCCTCCCCGGGGCAAGAGACCCAGTACTTC
CDR3 protein: CASSALASPGQETQYF

clone size: few
D gene: TRBD1
J gene: TRBJ2-7
V gene: TRBV5-1
CDR3 DNA: TGCGCCAGCAGCTTGCGACGGGACAGCTACGAGCAGTACTTC
CDR3 protein: CASSLRRDSYEQYF

clone size: NA
D gene: NA
J gene: TRBJ1-4
V gene: TRBV4-3
CDR3 DNA: TGCGCCAGCAGCCACTCAGGGGTGGGGGATGAAAAACTGTTTTTT
CDR3 protein: CASSHSGVGDEKLFF

clone size: NA
D gene: TRBD1
J gene: TRBJ2-2
V gene: TRBV14
CDR3 DNA: TGTGCCAGCAGCCAAACCTATCTGGACAGGGTAGAGGTGGTCACCGGGGAGCTGTTTTTT
CDR3 protein: CASSQTYLDRVEVVTGELFF

clone size: NA
D gene: NA
J gene: TRBJ2-5
V gene: TRBV5-1
CDR3 DNA: TGCGCCAGCAGCTTCTCGGAGACCCAGTACTTC
CDR3 protein: CASSFSETQYF

clone size: NA
D gene: TRBD2
J gene: TRBJ2-7
V gene: TRBV7-2
CDR3 DNA: TGTGCCAGCACCATTCTTAACGGGGGGGCCTACGAGCAGTACTTC
CDR3 protein: CASTILNGGAYEQYF

clone size: NA
D gene: NA
J gene: TRBJ1-1
V gene: TRBV5-1
CDR3 DNA: TGCGCCAGCAGCTTGGGACAGACAAAGAACACTGAAGCTTTCTTT
CDR3 protein: CASSLGQTKNTEAFF

clone size: NA
D gene: TRBD2
J gene: TRBJ2-1
V gene: TRBV25-1
CDR3 DNA: TGTGCCAGCAGTGGCACCCAGCGGGGGTACTCCTACAATGAGCAGTTCTTC
CDR3 protein: CASSGTQRGYSYNEQFF

clone size: NA
D gene: TRBD1
J gene: TRBJ1-1
V gene: TRBV7-9
CDR3 DNA: TGTGCCAGCAGCTTAGGGGGGTCTACAGGGGGCACTGAAGCTTTCTTT
CDR3 protein: CASSLGGSTGGTEAFF

clone size: few
D gene: NA
J gene: TRBJ2-1
V gene: TRBV5-6
CDR3 DNA: TGTGCCAGCAGCTTTTCCGACCGATACAGGGACCATGAGCAGTTCTTC
CDR3 protein: CASSFSDRYRDHEQFF

clone size: NA
D gene: TRBD1
J gene: TRBJ1-6
V gene: TRBV4-1
CDR3 DNA: TGCGCCAGCAGCCGAGAGGTTCTGACAGGGACAAGATTTCGGTATAATTCACCCCTCCACTTT
CDR3 protein: CASSREVLTGTRFRYNSPLHF

clone size: NA
D gene: NA
J gene: TRBJ2-2
V gene: TRBV19
CDR3 DNA: TGTGCCAGTAGTATACAACGGGATGGCGGGGAGCTGTTTTTT
CDR3 protein: CASSIQRDGGELFF

clone size: NA
D gene: TRBD2
J gene: TRBJ2-1
V gene: TRBV9
CDR3 DNA: TGTGCCAGCAGCGTAGCCCCTAGCGGCCAATGCGGCAATGAGCAGTTCTTC
CDR3 protein: CASSVAPSGQCGNEQFF

clone size: NA
D gene: TRBD2
J gene: TRBJ2-2
V gene: TRBV5-4
CDR3 DNA: TGTGCCAGCAGCTTGGGACTAGCGGGGGGTAACACCGGGGAGCTGTTTTTT
CDR3 protein: CASSLGLAGGNTGELFF

clone size: NA
D gene: TRBD2
J gene: TRBJ2-1
V gene: TRBV5-1
CDR3 DNA: TGCGCCAGCCGTGCTGGGACTAGGGATCCCAATGAGCAGTTCTTC
CDR3 protein: CASRAGTRDPNEQFF

clone size: NA
D gene: NA
J gene: TRBJ2-5
V gene: TRBV7-2
CDR3 DNA: TGTGCCAGCAGCTGGGACTCTACTTCGGAGACCCAGTACTTC
CDR3 protein: CASSWDSTSETQYF

clone size: NA
D gene: NA
J gene: TRBJ1-1
V gene: TRBV5-1
CDR3 DNA: TGCGCCAGCAGCCTCATTAACAAAACAGGAAGGTGTTGCACTGAAGCTTTCTTT
CDR3 protein: CASSLINKTGRCCTEAFF

clone size: NA
D gene: TRBD2
J gene: TRBJ2-2
V gene: TRBV4-1
CDR3 DNA: TGCGCCAGCAGCCAAGCCGGAGGGCAGCGGGGGGACACCGGGGAGCTGTTTTTT
CDR3 protein: CASSQAGGQRGDTGELFF

clone size: few
D gene: TRBD2
J gene: TRBJ2-7
V gene: TRBV10-3
CDR3 DNA: TGTGCCATCAGTCCTAGCGGGGGGTCGCCTTACGAGCAGTACTTC
CDR3 protein: CAISPSGGSPYEQYF

clone size: NA
D gene: TRBD1
J gene: TRBJ1-6
V gene: TRBV19
CDR3 DNA: TGTGCCACCCAACGTGACGACAGGGGGCAACCTCCGTCACCCCTCCACTTT
CDR3 protein: CATQRDDRGQPPSPLHF

clone size: NA
D gene: NA
J gene: TRBJ2-5
V gene: TRBV7-9
CDR3 DNA: TGTGCCAGTTGTATGGGGGGGGGCCTCGGAGAGACCCAGTACTTC
CDR3 protein: CASCMGGGLGETQYF

clone size: NA
D gene: TRBD1
J gene: TRBJ1-1
V gene: TRBV23-1
CDR3 DNA: TGCGCCAGCAGTCAACGAGGACAGGGGGCGCGGGCCACTGAAGCTTTCTTT
CDR3 protein: CASSQRGQGARATEAFF

clone size: NA
D gene: NA
J gene: TRBJ1-4
V gene: TRBV25-1
CDR3 DNA: TGTGCCAGCAGTGAATATACAGGGTACGAAAAACTGTTTTTT
CDR3 protein: CASSEYTGYEKLFF

clone size: NA
D gene: NA
J gene: TRBJ1-5
V gene: TRBV10-2
CDR3 DNA: TGCGCCAGCAGTGATGACAGCAGCAATCAGCCCCAGCATTTT
CDR3 protein: CASSDDSSNQPQHF

clone size: NA
D gene: NA
J gene: TRBJ1-4
V gene: TRBV10-3
CDR3 DNA: TGTGCCATCAGTGAGGGGAGGGGTAATGAAAAACTGTTTTTT
CDR3 protein: CAISEGRGNEKLFF

clone size: NA
D gene: TRBD1
J gene: TRBJ1-4
V gene: TRBV28
CDR3 DNA: TGTGCCAGCAGTTGCATTCCCGGGACAGGGTATGAAAAACTGTTTTTT
CDR3 protein: CASSCIPGTGYEKLFF

clone size: NA
D gene: NA
J gene: TRBJ1-5
V gene: TRBV7-8
CDR3 DNA: TGTGCCAGCAGCTTAGCAAGGGTAGGGGCAGGGAATCAGCCCCAGCATTTT
CDR3 protein: CASSLARVGAGNQPQHF

clone size: NA
D gene: TRBD2
J gene: TRBJ2-1
V gene: TRBV6-1
CDR3 DNA: TGTGCCAGCAGTGCATTCAAACTAGCGGGGGAACGGCGTGAGCAGTTCTTC
CDR3 protein: CASSAFKLAGERREQFF

clone size: NA
D gene: TRBD2
J gene: TRBJ2-1
V gene: TRBV28
CDR3 DNA: TGTGCCAGCAGTCTAGCGGGGGGGCCCTACAATGAGCAGTTCTTC
CDR3 protein: CASSLAGGPYNEQFF

clone size: NA
D gene: NA
J gene: TRBJ1-6
V gene: TRBV7-9
CDR3 DNA: TGTGCCAGCAGCTTGGGGGTATTTGCAAGGGGAGGGTCTAATTCACCCCTCCACTTT
CDR3 protein: CASSLGVFARGGSNSPLHF

clone size: NA
D gene: TRBD2
J gene: TRBJ2-4
V gene: TRBV2
CDR3 DNA: TGTGCCAGCAGTGATGCGGGGGGGTCTCTTCTTGACATTCAGTACTTC
CDR3 protein: CASSDAGGSLLDIQYF

clone size: NA
D gene: NA
J gene: TRBJ2-2
V gene: TRBV28
CDR3 DNA: TGTGCCAGCAGTATTTCAGGAGGGTTAAATACCGGGGAGCTGTTTTTT
CDR3 protein: CASSISGGLNTGELFF

clone size: NA
D gene: NA
J gene: TRBJ2-5
V gene: TRBV7-9
CDR3 DNA: TGTGCCAGCAGCCACCATTTAATGACAGTTTTTTTCGCCCAAGAGACCCAGTACTTC
CDR3 protein: CASSHHLMTVFFAQETQYF

clone size: NA
D gene: TRBD1
J gene: TRBJ2-3
V gene: TRBV7-9
CDR3 DNA: TGTGCCAGCAGGGGGGACAGGGGTGGCACAGATACGCAGTATTTT
CDR3 protein: CASRGDRGGTDTQYF

clone size: once
D gene: NA
J gene: TRBJ1-2
V gene: TRBV10-3
CDR3 DNA: TGTGCCATCAACGGGGGTGCGGACTATGGCTACACCTTC
CDR3 protein: CAINGGADYGYTF

clone size: once
D gene: NA
J gene: TRBJ1-6
V gene: TRBV30
CDR3 DNA: TGTGCCTGGCGGCAGGGTAATTCACCCCTCCACTTT
CDR3 protein: CAWRQGNSPLHF